The 18 T cell receptor beta chains presented below share a single source sample, sequenced in a study of T cells in Graves' hyperthyroidism and ophthalmopathy. Regions amplified from RNA transcripts were the TCR beta CDR3 regions. Researchers ran a first-round RT-PCR on the TCR CDR3 using the HTBI primer set. From the multiplex PCR reads, TCRdb called clonotypes with MiXCR, one entry per CDR3 protein. The table shows 500,000 to 750,000 distinct CDR3 sequences, with just over 45% occurring only once. Material for sequencing was peripheral blood or thyroid tissue (not recorded which). These receptor sequences come from a woman aged 18 to 35 with Graves' hyperthyroidism.

This clonotype has more than one count but fewer than ten. The chain joins TRBV29-1 to TRBJ1-6; unclear D gene. The V and J ends lost 7 bases and 5 bases respectively, with 12 bases between them. The CDR3 contains 13 residues. Germline CDR1 reads SQVTM; CDR2 reads ANQGSEA. CDR3 amino acids: CSASGGNNSPLHF. In DNA, the CDR3 is TGCAGCGCGTCAGGCGGAAATAATTCACCCCTCCACTTT.

In this sample, this clonotype turned up once. This chain links TRBV19 with TRBJ1-1; no firm D call. The CDR3 covers 14 residues. Germline V gives CDR1 LNHDA, CDR2 SQIVND (reference sequence). V lost 5 bases, J lost 4 bases, and 14 bases lay in between. The CDR3 region has the DNA TGTGCCAGTAGTGTAACCGGGTCCCTCACTGAAGCTTTCTTT. This gives the protein CASSVTGSLTEAFF.

This clonotype was recorded many times. V and J are TRBV5-6 and TRBJ2-5; 9 bases match TRBD2. CDR3 length equals 17 residues. The trim removed 4 bases at V and 3 bases at J, leaving 13 bases unmatched. The germline gives CDR1 SGHDT, CDR2 YYEEEE. The CDR3 sequence: CASSPTAGGLLEETQYF. The CDR3 nucleotides are TGTGCCAGCAGCCCGACAGCGGGAGGACTGTTAGAAGAGACCCAGTACTTC.

A note on this clonotype: This CDR3 is missing its conserved last phenylalanine or tryptophan, likely due to a read error. The DNA is omitted, as the CDR3 cannot be located on it reliably, and the CDR3 follows TCRdb's listing. The J gene is TRBJ2-7, the V gene TRBV7-9; the D call of TRBD1 is as the table states it, not checked on the DNA. The CDR3 region is 10 residues in length, termini included. Germline loops: CDR1 SEHNR, CDR2 FQNEAQ (reference sequence). CDR3 protein: CASSLGTGGI.

In its sample, this clonotype was seen many times. The V gene is TRBV4-1, the J gene TRBJ1-2; weak D call: TRBD1 (5 bases). V lost 0 bases, J lost 2 bases, and 7 bases lay in between. Per the germline V gene, CDR1 is MGHRA and CDR2 is YSYEKL. This CDR3 is built from 14 residues. This chain's CDR3 is CASSQDSGNYGYTF. DNA for the CDR3: TGCGCCAGCAGCCAAGATTCAGGGAACTATGGCTACACCTTC.

A note on this clonotype: One end of the junction does not line up with germline, which may come from a read error. CDR3 DNA sequence: TGTGCTAGCACCTATTCCAGGGGCATTGCGGACACCATATATTTT. The encoded protein is CASTYSRGIADTIYF. The genes are TRBV7-9 and TRBJ1-3, with D possibly matching TRBD1 (6 bases). The V gene's germline CDR1 is SEHNR and CDR2 FQNEAQ (reference sequence). The CDR3 runs 15 residues.

The sample holds many counts of this clonotype. This chain connects TRBV12-3 or TRBV12-4 to TRBJ1-2; no firm D call. The CDR3 runs to 13 residues. V lost 5 bases and J 4 bases, leaving 11 bases between the germline ends. Written as DNA, the CDR3 is TGTGCCAGCAGTCCCTTAGGAGTCTATGGCTACACCTTC. Translation: CASSPLGVYGYTF.

This clonotype has a count of ten or more. CDR3 DNA sequence: TGTGCCAGCAGCTGGGGGGGCGGGAGCAATCAGCCCCAGCATTTT. Its translation is CASSWGGGSNQPQHF. The chain uses TRBV5-4 and TRBJ1-5, with D maybe TRBD1 (6 bases). The CDR3 sequence is 15 residues long. Germline assignment: CDR1 SGHNT and CDR2 YYREEE (reference sequence). V was shortened by 3 bases and J by 1 base, with 11 bases between the two germline ends.

This chain uses TRBV10-3 with TRBJ2-7, with 11 bases aligning to TRBD2. Germline CDR1 reads ENHRY; CDR2 reads SYGVKD. The CDR3 contains 16 residues. Trimming removed 6 bases from V and 5 bases from J; junction bases left unmatched: 12. This chain's CDR3 is CAIRSDSGRDRDEQYF. Written as DNA, the CDR3 is TGTGCCATCAGGTCGGATAGCGGGAGGGATCGGGACGAGCAGTACTTC.

This clonotype was counted many times. The CDR3 spells CASATSPTSYEQYF. The CDR3 DNA follows: TGTGCCAGCGCGACTAGCCCGACCTCCTACGAGCAGTACTTC. This chain joins TRBV19 and TRBJ2-7, with 7 positions matching TRBD2. In germline, CDR1 is LNHDA, CDR2 SQIVND (reference sequence). Trimming at V came to 9 bases and at J to 0 bases, leaving 8 bases not matched to a gene. This CDR3 comprises 14 residues.

In this sample, this clonotype turned up many times. The chain employs TRBV19 and TRBJ1-1; D is uncertain. This CDR3 has 14 amino acids. Deletions cut 6 bases from V and 1 base from J, with 12 bases between. The germline V gene encodes CDR1 LNHDA and CDR2 SQIVND (reference sequence). The CDR3 sequence: CASRWAGKNTEAFF. The CDR3 region has the DNA TGTGCCAGTAGGTGGGCTGGGAAGAACACTGAAGCTTTCTTT.

This clonotype has at least ten counts. The chain is built from TRBV28 and TRBJ1-1; D is unresolved. There are 12 residues in the CDR3. V was shortened by 6 bases and J by 1 base, with 6 bases between the two germline ends. CDR1 and CDR2 from the germline V gene are MDHEN and SYDVKM. CDR3 protein: CASSLTNTEAFF. The CDR3 DNA follows: TGTGCCAGCAGCCTGACGAACACTGAAGCTTTCTTT.

This clonotype was seen repeatedly, ten times or more. The rearrangement links TRBV6-1 to TRBJ1-1; 9 bases map to TRBD1. The V and J ends lost 4 bases and 6 bases, in that order; junction bases with no gene match: 9. Germline-derived CDR1 and CDR2 are MNHNS and SASEGT. The CDR3 runs 15 residues. CDR3 sequence (DNA): TGTGCCAGCAGTGGAGAGACAGGGGGTAGCGCTGAAGCTTTCTTT. Its translation is CASSGETGGSAEAFF.

The chain combines TRBV7-9 with TRBJ1-2; 7 positions match TRBD1. The germline V gene has CDR1 SEHNR and CDR2 FQNEAQ (reference sequence). This CDR3 contains 14 residues. Trimming at V came to 6 bases and at J to 5 bases, leaving 9 bases not matched to a gene. The CDR3 is CASSDGTEAYGYTF. The DNA for the CDR3 is TGTGCCAGCAGTGACGGGACAGAGGCGTATGGCTACACCTTC.

The CDR3 nucleotides read TGCAGCACCTACTGGGCTAGCTGCAAGACCCAGTACTTC. This gives the protein CSTYWASCKTQYF. This chain connects TRBV29-1 to TRBJ2-5, with D possibly being TRBD2 (5 bases). Germline values: CDR1 SQVTM, CDR2 ANQGSEA. The CDR3 contains 13 residues. Trimming cost V 8 bases and J 6 bases, with 19 bases left between them.

This clonotype was detected only a few times. The chain uses TRBV12-3 or TRBV12-4 and TRBJ1-1; TRBD1 matches 8 bases. CDR3 size: 15 residues. Losses at the gene ends were 3 bases for V and 11 bases for J; bases not matched to a gene: 14. CDR3 sequence (DNA): TGTGCCAGCAGTTTTTATTCAGGGGGCGTCTCAGAGGCTTTCTTT. It codes for CASSFYSGGVSEAFF.

This clonotype was recorded many times. This sequence joins TRBV24-1 and TRBJ1-2; TRBD1 is a possible D gene (5 bases). V was clipped by 3 bases and J by 6 bases, with 13 bases between them. CDR3 length equals 14 residues. Germline V gene data show CDR1 as KGHDR and CDR2 as SFDVKD. CDR3 protein: CATSDAGPANGYTF. The CDR3 DNA reads as TGTGCCACCAGTGATGCGGGACCTGCGAATGGCTACACCTTC.

The CDR3 reads CASSPGQISGANVLTF. In DNA form, the CDR3 reads TGTGCCAGCAGCCCGGGACAGATCTCTGGGGCCAACGTCCTGACTTTC. V usage is TRBV11-3 and J usage is TRBJ2-6; 7 bases fit TRBD1. This CDR3 has 16 amino acids. Germline CDR1 is SGHNT and CDR2 is YENEEA. V dropped 5 bases and J dropped 0; count of bases not matched to a gene: 4.